This record concerns one TCR beta chain sequence. Antigen specificity is unknown. This sample is part of a study of CD8 T cells in Susac syndrome. Study-wide findings and caveats: The study recognized that its TCR sequencing and HLA analysis covered a relatively small number of individuals.

Controls comprised healthy donors matched for age and sex. The CDR3 sequence is 15 residues long. Germline V gives CDR1 DFQATT, CDR2 SNEGSKA (reference sequence). Trimming removed 5 bases from V and 1 base from J; junction bases left unmatched: 4. The RNA input was roughly 0.45 to 1 ug, and it was reverse transcribed with random hexamers. TCRdb recomputed calls from the immunoSEQ multiplex PCR reads with MiXCR, one row per CDR3 protein. The sample contains 130,000 to 150,000 distinct CDR3 sequences, approximately 93% of which appear only once. The sequence came from a human donor in good health. The sequenced sample consisted of CD4+ T cells from PBMCs. The gene calls are TRBV20-1 and TRBJ1-5, with 11 bases lining up with TRBD1. Here the CDR3 reads CSALRDRGSNQPQHF. The CDR3, as DNA: TGCAGTGCTCTCCGGGACAGGGGGAGCAATCAGCCCCAGCATTTT.